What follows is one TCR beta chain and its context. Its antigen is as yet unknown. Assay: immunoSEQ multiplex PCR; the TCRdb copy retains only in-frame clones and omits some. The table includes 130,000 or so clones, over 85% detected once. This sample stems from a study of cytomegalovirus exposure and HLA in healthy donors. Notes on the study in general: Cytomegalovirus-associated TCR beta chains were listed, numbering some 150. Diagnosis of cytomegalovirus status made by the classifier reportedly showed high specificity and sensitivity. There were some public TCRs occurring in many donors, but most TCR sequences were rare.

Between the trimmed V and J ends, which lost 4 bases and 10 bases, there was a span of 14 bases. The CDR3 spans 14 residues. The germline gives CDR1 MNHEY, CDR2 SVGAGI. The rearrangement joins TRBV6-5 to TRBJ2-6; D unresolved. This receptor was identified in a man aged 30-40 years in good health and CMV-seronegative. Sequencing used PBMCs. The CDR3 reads CASSSGSPPNVLTF. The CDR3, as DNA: TGTGCCAGCAGTTCAGGATCCCCCCCTAACGTCCTGACTTTC.